Below, 27 T cell receptor beta chains from the same sample are listed, as sequenced in a study of blood T cell repertoires in COVID-19. This table comes from immunoSEQ multiplex PCR, and its TCRdb copy is limited to in-frame clones, with some not included. Among over 200,000 clones, 70% to 85% were seen once, and the ten largest hold under 2%. The sequenced material came from PBMCs or T cells enriched from blood (not recorded which). These receptors were obtained from a man aged 55 to 70 who had recovered from COVID-19.

This chain connects TRBV4-2 to TRBJ1-3; TRBD1 agrees at 10 bases. The CDR3 is made up of 17 amino acids. The ends lost 2 bases at V and 4 bases at J; junction bases unmatched: 8. Germline values: CDR1 LGHNA, CDR2 YNFKEQ. CDR3 DNA sequence: TGTGCCAGCAGCCAATCTCGACAGGGGGCAACGGGAAACACCATATATTTT. It translates to CASSQSRQGATGNTIYF.

The CDR3 here is CASSPGDILHAYEQYF. DNA of the CDR3: TGTGCCAGCTCACCAGGGGACATCCTCCATGCCTACGAGCAGTACTTC. The V and J genes are TRBV18 and TRBJ2-7, with a possible D match to TRBD1 (6 bases). This CDR3 is built from 16 residues. Looked up from germline, CDR1 is KGHSH and CDR2 is LQKENI. V dropped 2 bases and J dropped 2 bases, with 16 bases sitting between them.

The chain has TRBV27 and TRBJ2-1; D not resolved. Trimming left V 5 bases short and J 5 bases short, with 19 bases between. From germline, CDR1 is MNHEY and CDR2 SMNVEV (reference sequence). This CDR3 contains 16 residues. The CDR3 spells CASSKRSTGVHNEQFF. The CDR3, as DNA: TGTGCCAGCAGTAAACGGTCCACCGGTGTCCACAATGAGCAGTTCTTC.

The chain couples TRBV19 to TRBJ2-7, with a tentative D call TRBD2 (5 bases). The germline CDR1 and CDR2 sequences are LNHDA and SQIVND (reference sequence). V gave up 5 bases and J gave up 0 bases, with 14 bases separating them. The CDR3 length is 15 residues. The CDR3 sequence: CASSVGDFSSYEQYF. DNA of the CDR3: TGTGCCAGTAGTGTGGGAGACTTCAGCTCCTACGAGCAGTACTTC.

The V call is TRBV6-5, the J call TRBJ1-2, with D possibly matching TRBD1 (6 bases). The CDR3 has 15 residues. The V end lost 6 bases, the J end lost 8 bases, and 22 bases lay between the germline ends. Germline V gene lookup returns CDR1 MNHEY and CDR2 SVGAGI. CDR3 nucleotides: TGTGCCAGCAGCTCTGACAGGTTCACCGGCTACGGCTACACCTTC. Residues: CASSSDRFTGYGYTF.

The chain is built from TRBV7-9 and TRBJ1-1, with 9 nucleotides matching TRBD1. The CDR3 sequence is 17 residues long. The J segment lost 0 bases and the V segment lost 3 bases, leaving 8 bases of the junction unmatched. CDR1 and CDR2 (germline): SEHNR, FQNEAQ (reference sequence). The CDR3 is CASSLPNRGPMNTEAFF. In DNA form, the CDR3 reads TGTGCCAGCAGCTTGCCAAACAGGGGGCCCATGAACACTGAAGCTTTCTTT. Combining the CDR3 with reference TRBV7-9 and TRBJ1-1 gives the whole variable domain DTGVSQNPRHKITKRGQNVTFRCDPISEHNRLYWYRQTLGQGPEFLTYFQNEAQLEKSRLLSDRFSAERPKGSFSTLEIQRTEQGDSAMYLCASSLPNRGPMNTEAFFGQGTRLTVV.

This chain joins TRBV29-1 and TRBJ2-4; 10 nucleotides line up with TRBD1. The CDR3 runs to 15 residues. J gave up 5 bases and V 6 bases, and 10 bases lay outside the gene matches. Germline V gives CDR1 SQVTM, CDR2 ANQGSEA. DNA for the CDR3: TGCAGCGTCGGGGGGGGACAGGGGCCGGAAAACATTCAGTACTTC. The encoded protein is CSVGGGQGPENIQYF. Supplemented by reference TRBV29-1 and TRBJ2-4, the full variable domain reads SAVISQKPSRDICQRGTSLTIQCQVDSQVTMMFWYRQQPGQSLTLIATANQGSEATYESGFVIDKFPISRPNLTFSTLTVSNMSPEDSSIYLCSVGGGQGPENIQYFGAGTRLSVL.

This chain uses TRBV19 with TRBJ1-1, with 8 bases matching TRBD1. The V and J ends lost 10 bases and 4 bases, in that order; junction bases with no gene match: 11. This CDR3 is built from 14 residues. Germline V CDR1 and CDR2: LNHDA, SQIVND (reference sequence). This CDR3 reads CATTRGQGTTEAFF. The CDR3, as DNA: TGTGCCACCACCAGGGGGCAGGGGACCACTGAAGCTTTCTTT.

The V gene is TRBV11-3, the J gene TRBJ1-6; D is uncertain. Trimming shortened V by 1 base and J by 7 bases, and 5 bases separated the two germline ends. The CDR3 totals 13 residues. Germline CDR1 SGHNT, CDR2 YENEEA. The CDR3 coding sequence is TGTGCCAGCAGCTTAGGTCCGAATTCACCCCTCCACTTT. Protein: CASSLGPNSPLHF. The whole variable domain, remainder taken from reference TRBV11-3 and TRBJ1-6, is EAGVVQSPRYKIIEKKQPVAFWCNPISGHNTLYWYLQNLGQGPELLIRYENEEAVDDSQLPKDRFSAERLKGVDSTLKIQPAELGDSAVYLCASSLGPNSPLHFGNGTRLTVT.

The chain links TRBV6-5 to TRBJ1-2, with 9 bases aligning to TRBD1. V was pared by 6 bases and J by 1 base, with 6 bases of the junction left unmatched. There are 15 residues in the CDR3. Germline V gene lookup returns CDR1 MNHEY and CDR2 SVGAGI. CDR3 sequence: CASRQQGAYNYGYTF. The CDR3 DNA is TGTGCCAGCAGGCAACAGGGGGCCTATAACTATGGCTACACCTTC.

CDR3 DNA: TGTGCCAGCAGGCTGGGGCTAGGAGAAGCTTTCTTT. Protein: CASRLGLGEAFF. The chain has TRBV28 and TRBJ1-1; D is possibly TRBD1 (5 bases). Germline V gene data show CDR1 as MDHEN and CDR2 as SYDVKM. CDR3 length: 12 residues. V dropped 6 bases and J dropped 8 bases, with 13 bases sitting between them. Full variable domain (rest looked up from reference TRBV28 and TRBJ1-1): DVKVTQSSRYLVKRTGEKVFLECVQDMDHENMFWYRQDPGLGLRLIYFSYDVKMKEKGDIPEGYSVSREKKERFSLILESASTNQTSMYLCASRLGLGEAFFGQGTRLTVV.

V is TRBV4-3 and J is TRBJ2-1; D may be TRBD1 (6 bases). CDR1 LGHNA and CDR2 YSLEER come from the germline V gene. This CDR3 has 16 amino acids. V lost 0 bases and J lost 9, with 18 bases in between. The CDR3 DNA reads TGCGCCAGCAGCCAAGATCATACAGGGTGGTATGGTGAGCAGTTCTTC. This translates into CASSQDHTGWYGEQFF.

The chain couples TRBV5-4 to TRBJ1-1; no firm D call. Germline CDR1 SGHNT, CDR2 YYREEE (reference sequence). V was trimmed by 4 bases and J by 4 bases, leaving 14 bases between them. The CDR3 covers 14 residues. This chain's CDR3 is CASSLGETGTEAFF. The CDR3 DNA reads as TGTGCCAGCAGCCTCGGGGAAACGGGCACTGAAGCTTTCTTT.

The rearrangement uses TRBV6-1 and TRBJ1-2; D gene unclear. CDR3 length: 14 amino acids. Germline V gives CDR1 MNHNS, CDR2 SASEGT. Trimming left V 0 bases short and J 8 bases short, with 13 bases between. The DNA of the CDR3 is TGTGCCAGCAGTGAAGCGAGGAGCCCCGGGGGCTACACCTTC. Translating it yields CASSEARSPGGYTF.

This clone was observed a handful of times. The V call is TRBV19, the J call TRBJ1-2; D uncertain. Germline CDR1 and CDR2: LNHDA and SQIVND (reference sequence). V lost 5 bases to trimming and J lost 3 bases, with 10 bases between them. The CDR3 covers 13 residues. The DNA for the CDR3 is TGTGCCAGTAGTCCGTCCCCCGACTATGGCTACACCTTC. Protein product: CASSPSPDYGYTF. Full variable domain (rest looked up from reference TRBV19 and TRBJ1-2): DGGITQSPKYLFRKEGQNVTLSCEQNLNHDAMYWYRQDPGQGLRLIYYSQIVNDFQKGDIAEGYSVSREKKESFPLTVTSAQKNPTAFYLCASSPSPDYGYTFGSGTRLTVV.

The rearrangement joins TRBV7-6 to TRBJ2-1; TRBD2 matches 14 bases. Losses at the gene ends were 6 bases for V and 0 bases for J; bases not matched to a gene: 13. This CDR3 has 20 amino acids. The germline V gene encodes CDR1 SGHVS and CDR2 FNYEAQ. The CDR3 DNA follows: TGTGCCAGCAGATTGCGTCCGGGACTAGCGGGGGAGAGCTCCTACAATGAGCAGTTCTTC. Translating gives CASRLRPGLAGESSYNEQFF. The full variable domain, its missing parts supplied by reference TRBV7-6 and TRBJ2-1, is GAGVSQSPRYKVTKRGQDVALRCDPISGHVSLYWYRQALGQGPEFLTYFNYEAQQDKSGLPNDRFSAERPEGSISTLTIQRTEQRDSAMYRCASRLRPGLAGESSYNEQFFGPGTRLTVL.

V and J are TRBV27 and TRBJ1-6; D gene ambiguous. V lost 1 base to trimming and J lost 10 bases, with 8 bases between them. The CDR3 loop spans 13 amino acids. Germline lookup yields CDR1 MNHEY and CDR2 SMNVEV (reference sequence). CDR3 DNA sequence: TGTGCCAGCAGTTTATTCCTAGGCTCACCCCTCCACTTT. Its translation is CASSLFLGSPLHF.

The chain carries TRBV11-2 and TRBJ2-3; 8 bases map to TRBD2. Germline assignment: CDR1 SGHAT and CDR2 FQNNGV. The CDR3 is 16 residues long. J lost 2 bases, V lost 0 bases, and 4 bases had no gene match. The CDR3 DNA is TGTGCCAGCAGCTTAGATCGGGGGGGGGCCACAGATACGCAGTATTTT. Its translation is CASSLDRGGATDTQYF. The whole variable domain, remainder taken from reference TRBV11-2 and TRBJ2-3, is EAGVAQSPRYKIIEKRQSVAFWCNPISGHATLYWYQQILGQGPKLLIQFQNNGVVDDSQLPKDRFSAERLKGVDSTLKIQPAKLEDSAVYLCASSLDRGGATDTQYFGPGTRLTVL.

The rearrangement links TRBV21-1 to TRBJ1-2; the DNA was not used to check the table's D call, TRBD1. TRBV21-1 is a pseudogene locus. This CDR3 is built from 17 residues. The CDR3 region is CASSSRGQSISNYGYTF. The CDR3 region has the DNA TGTGCCAGCAGCAGCCGAGGACAGTCGATATCTAACTATGGCTACACCTTC.

The chain employs TRBV5-1 and TRBJ2-2; D is possibly TRBD2 (5 bases). The V and J ends lost 4 bases and 5 bases respectively, with 12 bases between them. CDR1 SGHRS and CDR2 YFSETQ come from the germline V gene. This CDR3 is built from 14 residues. CDR3 bases: TGCGCCAGCAGCGAAGAGGGAAGGACCGGGGAGCTGTTTTTT. This encodes CASSEEGRTGELFF.

V usage is TRBV7-2 and J usage is TRBJ2-7, with a weak D call TRBD2 (5 bases). V dropped 5 bases and J dropped 1 base, with 9 bases sitting between them. The germline V gene encodes CDR1 SGHTA and CDR2 FQGNSA. This CDR3 has 13 residues. CDR3 sequence reads: CASSPGVSYEQYF. The DNA for the CDR3 is TGTGCCAGCAGCCCCGGGGTGTCCTACGAGCAGTACTTC.

The CDR3 DNA follows: TGTGCCAGCAGCCGCGTCACCGGGGAGCTGTTTTTT. Its translation: CASSRVTGELFF. The chain couples TRBV3-1 (or the pseudogene TRBV3-2) to TRBJ2-2, with D uncertain. Trimming stripped 4 bases from V and 4 bases from J, with 4 bases between. The germline V gene encodes CDR1 LGHDT and CDR2 YNNKEL (reference sequence). The CDR3 is 12 amino acids.

This clone was picked up one time. V and J are TRBV30 and TRBJ1-2, with TRBD1 matching 8 bases. Germline V gene sequence: CDR1 GTSNPN, CDR2 SVGIG (reference sequence). The CDR3 consists of 12 residues. The V segment lost 2 bases and the J segment 5 bases; nucleotides outside the gene matches: 1. The DNA for the CDR3 is TGTGCCTGGAGTAGGACAGGGTATGGCTACACCTTC. It specifies CAWSRTGYGYTF.

The V and J genes are TRBV18 and TRBJ2-7; 8 bases align to TRBD1. Germline V CDR1 and CDR2: KGHSH, LQKENI. The CDR3 consists of 15 residues. J lost 4 bases, V lost 2 bases, and 7 bases had no gene match. The CDR3 spells CASSPGQGGVYEQYF. DNA for the CDR3: TGTGCCAGCTCACCAGGACAGGGTGGGGTTTACGAGCAGTACTTC.

This chain joins TRBV5-4 and TRBJ2-5; 11 bases map to TRBD2. This CDR3 region has 17 residues. The trim removed 1 base at V and 5 bases at J, leaving 10 bases unmatched. Per the germline V gene, CDR1 is SGHNT and CDR2 is YYREEE (reference sequence). The CDR3, as DNA: TGTGCCAGCAGCTTGCGTAGCGGGGGGGCCGGATTCGAGACCCAGTACTTC. Translation: CASSLRSGGAGFETQYF.

This clone was observed a single time. This rearrangement joins TRBV7-3 to TRBJ1-2; D unresolved. Trimming took off 4 bases at V and 8 bases at J, with 14 bases between the two ends. Germline loops: CDR1 SGHTA, CDR2 FQGTGA. This CDR3 has 13 residues. CDR3 bases: TGTGCCAGCAGCTACCCGGGTGGAGACGGCTACACCTTC. Its translation: CASSYPGGDGYTF.

The chain has TRBV2 and TRBJ1-1; D is ambiguous. The germline V gene has CDR1 SNHLY and CDR2 FYNNEI. V lost 3 bases to trimming and J lost 0 bases, with 8 bases between them. This CDR3 has 14 amino acids. The CDR3 loop reads CASSDWAVNTEAFF. CDR3 DNA: TGTGCCAGCAGTGATTGGGCAGTGAACACTGAAGCTTTCTTT.